The TCR beta chain described here comes from a study of cytomegalovirus exposure and HLA in healthy donors. Study-level findings and limits: Apparent HLA restriction characterized most CMV-associated TCR beta chains in a later analysis.

Comment on this clone: Its antigen is unknown.

The PCR employed 60 Vbeta primers together with 13 Jbeta primers. Some clones are missing from TCRdb's copy, which holds only in-frame ones; the method was immunoSEQ multiplex PCR. Here the sample spans about 200,000 clones, 70% to 80% being singletons. V lost 4 bases and J lost 5; bases outside the gene matches: 10. CDR1 is SGHNT, CDR2 YYREEE, per germline (reference sequence). The CDR3 runs to 17 residues. This sequence originates from a male donor in good health and CMV-seronegative. The rearrangement joins TRBV5-4 to TRBJ2-7, with 15 bases identical to TRBD2. The source material was PBMCs. CDR3: CASSQPGLAGGIHEQYF. As DNA, the CDR3 is TGTGCCAGCAGCCAACCGGGACTAGCGGGAGGTATCCACGAGCAGTACTTC.